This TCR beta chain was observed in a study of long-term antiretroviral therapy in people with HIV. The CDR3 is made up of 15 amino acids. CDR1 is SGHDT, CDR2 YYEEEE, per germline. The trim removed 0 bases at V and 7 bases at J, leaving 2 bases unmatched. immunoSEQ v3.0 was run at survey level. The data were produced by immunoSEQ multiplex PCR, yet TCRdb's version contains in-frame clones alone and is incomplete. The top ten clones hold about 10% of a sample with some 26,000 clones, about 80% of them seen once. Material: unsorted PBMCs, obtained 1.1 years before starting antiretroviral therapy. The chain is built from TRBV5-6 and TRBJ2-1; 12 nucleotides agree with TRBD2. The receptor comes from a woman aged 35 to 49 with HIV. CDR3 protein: CASSLGLAGGNEQFF. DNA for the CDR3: TGTGCCAGCAGCTTGGGGCTAGCGGGGGGGAATGAGCAGTTCTTC.